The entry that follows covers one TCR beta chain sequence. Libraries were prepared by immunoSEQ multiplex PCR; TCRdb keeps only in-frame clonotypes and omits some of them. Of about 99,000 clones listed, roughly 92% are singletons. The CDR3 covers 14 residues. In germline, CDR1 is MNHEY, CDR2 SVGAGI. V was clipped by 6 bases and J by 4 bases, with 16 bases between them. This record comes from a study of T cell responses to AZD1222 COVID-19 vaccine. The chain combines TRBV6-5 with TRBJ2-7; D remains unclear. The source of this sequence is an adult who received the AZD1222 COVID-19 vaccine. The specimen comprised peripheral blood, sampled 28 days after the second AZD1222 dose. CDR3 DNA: TGTGCCAGCAGGGCGACTCTATCCTCGTACGAGCAGTACTTC. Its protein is CASRATLSSYEQYF.